Shown below are 21 T cell receptor beta chains from a single sample sequenced in a study of shared clonotypes between healthy human individuals. Sequencing used immunoSEQ multiplex PCR; TCRdb keeps in-frame clones, though not all of them. The table includes over a million clones, roughly 98% detected once. The source material was naive CD4+ T cells sorted from blood. Described subset: CD45RA+ positively selected. Receptors originate from a man younger than 45 in good health.

This chain joins TRBV5-1 and TRBJ2-7, with 14 bases matching TRBD2. The CDR3 is 16 amino acids. Germline loops: CDR1 SGHRS, CDR2 YFSETQ. The trim removed 4 bases at V and 6 bases at J, leaving 9 bases unmatched. As DNA, the CDR3 is TGCGCCAGCAGCCCGGAGGGACTAGCGGGAGCGGGCGAGCAGTACTTC. It is translated as CASSPEGLAGAGEQYF.

Concerning this clone: The sample has other DNA sequences that encode this CDR3 too. V gene TRBV18 combines with J gene TRBJ2-7, with D perhaps being TRBD1 or TRBD2 (5 bases each). The V gene's germline CDR1 is KGHSH and CDR2 LQKENI. V lost 0 bases, J lost 4 bases, and 7 bases lay in between. The CDR3 spans 13 residues. DNA of the CDR3: TGTGCCAGCTCACCACCGGGGGTATACGAGCAGTACTTC. The encoded protein is CASSPPGVYEQYF.

Turning to this clone: This CDR3 is also generated by other DNA sequences in the sample. The chain recombines TRBV28 with TRBJ1-5, with TRBD1 matching over 7 bases. V gave up 5 bases and J gave up 6 bases; unmatched junction bases: 7. This CDR3 contains 14 residues. Germline assignment: CDR1 MDHEN and CDR2 SYDVKM. CDR3 bases: TGTGCCAGCAGTCCCGGACAGGTCGGTCAGCCCCAGCATTTT. Its translation: CASSPGQVGQPQHF.

The CDR3 coding sequence is TGCAGTGCTAGTCGGCATACTGAAGCTTTCTTT. This encodes CSASRHTEAFF. The J gene is TRBJ1-1, the V gene TRBV20-1; unclear D gene. Trimming left V 3 bases short and J 5 bases short, with 7 bases between. The germline gives CDR1 DFQATT, CDR2 SNEGSKA (reference sequence). The length of the CDR3 is 11 residues.

V usage is TRBV10-3 and J usage is TRBJ2-1, with TRBD2 as a possible D gene (5 bases). Germline CDR1 is ENHRY and CDR2 is SYGVKD. Trimming cost V 5 bases and J 9 bases, with 11 bases left between them. This CDR3 comprises 12 residues. DNA for the CDR3: TGTGCCATCAGTTTAAGCGGACCTGAGCAGTTCTTC. Its protein is CAISLSGPEQFF.

For the CDR3, the DNA is TGTGCCAGCTCCCTCCTCCGGGACACGAACACCGGGGAGCTGTTTTTT. It encodes CASSLLRDTNTGELFF. The chain has TRBV18 and TRBJ2-2; possible D gene TRBD1, 6 bases. There are 16 residues in the CDR3. Germline CDR1 reads KGHSH; CDR2 reads LQKENI. The germline V and J ends were trimmed by 6 bases and 0 bases, with 14 bases remaining between them. The full variable domain, rest sourced from reference TRBV18 and TRBJ2-2, is NAGVMQNPRHLVRRRGQEARLRCSPMKGHSHVYWYRQLPEEGLKFMVYLQKENIIDESGMPKERFSAEFPKEGPSILRIQQVVRGDSAAYFCASSLLRDTNTGELFFGEGSRLTVL.

V usage is TRBV5-6 and J usage is TRBJ1-1; 7 positions match TRBD1. CDR3 length: 14 amino acids. V gave up 4 bases and J gave up 4 bases; unmatched junction bases: 7. Per the germline V gene, CDR1 is SGHDT and CDR2 is YYEEEE. The CDR3 loop is CASSVDRWGTEAFF. The DNA of the CDR3 is TGTGCCAGCAGCGTGGACAGGTGGGGCACTGAAGCTTTCTTT.

The chain uses TRBV2 and TRBJ2-7; a weak D match, TRBD1 (6 bases). Looked up from germline, CDR1 is SNHLY and CDR2 is FYNNEI. CDR3 size: 16 residues. V lost 1 base to trimming and J lost 5 bases, with 18 bases between them. CDR3 amino acids: CASSEGGRRAAHEQYF. The CDR3 DNA sequence: TGTGCCAGCAGTGAAGGGGGGCGCAGGGCGGCCCACGAGCAGTACTTC.

The chain links TRBV7-9 to TRBJ1-5; perhaps TRBD1 as D (5 bases). Trimming left V 4 bases short and J 14 bases short, with 21 bases between. Germline assignment: CDR1 SEHNR and CDR2 FQNEAQ (reference sequence). The CDR3 is made up of 14 amino acids. The CDR3, as DNA: TGTGCCAGCAGCTCGACAGAGGCAAATATAGTAGAGCATTTT. This codes for CASSSTEANIVEHF.

The rearrangement uses TRBV10-3 and TRBJ2-7; perhaps TRBD1 as D (7 bases). CDR3 length: 13 amino acids. Germline loops: CDR1 ENHRY, CDR2 SYGVKD. Trimming cost V 11 bases and J 2 bases, with 16 bases left between them. Here the CDR3 reads CASGGRPPYEQYF. The DNA of the CDR3 is TGTGCCTCAGGGGGGAGGCCTCCCTACGAGCAGTACTTC.

The chain employs TRBV7-9 and TRBJ2-2; D unresolved. The V and J ends lost 5 bases and 4 bases respectively, with 11 bases between them. The CDR3 sequence is 14 residues long. CDR1 and CDR2 (germline): SEHNR, FQNEAQ (reference sequence). CDR3 in DNA: TGTGCCAGCAGCCAAAGGGCGATCACCGGGGAGCTGTTTTTT. It codes for CASSQRAITGELFF.

The CDR3 reads CASSLGSGRFYEQFF. The CDR3 DNA follows: TGCGCCAGCAGCTTGGGTAGCGGGAGGTTCTATGAGCAGTTCTTC. V usage is TRBV5-1 and J usage is TRBJ2-1, with 10 bases lining up with TRBD2. Losses at the gene ends were 0 bases for V and 8 bases for J; bases not matched to a gene: 5. Germline CDR1 is SGHRS and CDR2 is YFSETQ. CDR3 length equals 15 residues. Full variable domain (remainder filled in from reference TRBV5-1 and TRBJ2-1): KAGVTQTPRYLIKTRGQQVTLSCSPISGHRSVSWYQQTPGQGLQFLFEYFSETQRNKGNFPGRFSGRQFSNSRSEMNVSTLELGDSALYLCASSLGSGRFYEQFFGPGTRLTVL.

In this sample, this clone turned up once. Other DNA sequences within the sample encode an identical CDR3. The rearrangement joins TRBV5-1 to TRBJ2-1, with D maybe TRBD1 (5 bases). Trimming removed 0 bases at V and 2 bases at J, with 6 bases between. The CDR3 contains 14 residues. CDR1 SGHRS and CDR2 YFSETQ come from the germline V gene. The CDR3: CASSLVGAYNEQFF. The CDR3 DNA sequence: TGCGCCAGCAGCTTGGTAGGGGCCTACAATGAGCAGTTCTTC.

As for this clone: The same CDR3 also results from other DNA sequences found in this sample. V is TRBV19 and J is TRBJ2-3, with 7 bases identical to TRBD2. V lost 3 bases, J lost 0 bases, and 6 bases stayed unmatched. This CDR3 comprises 16 residues. Germline V CDR1 and CDR2: LNHDA, SQIVND (reference sequence). The CDR3 spells CASSILAGASTDTQYF. The CDR3 coding sequence is TGTGCCAGTAGTATCCTGGCGGGAGCGAGCACAGATACGCAGTATTTT.

Only one count was recorded for this clone. This rearrangement joins TRBV5-8 to TRBJ1-5, with 7 bases lining up with TRBD1. The germline V gene encodes CDR1 SGHTS and CDR2 YDEGEE. The CDR3 runs to 18 residues. Unmatched junction bases numbered 21, after V lost 5 bases and J lost 7 bases. CDR3 coding DNA: TGTGCCAGCAGGGCTAGACGCGGGGATCCACAGGGGCGCCAGCCCCAGCATTTT. Translated: CASRARRGDPQGRQPQHF.

V is TRBV29-1 and J is TRBJ2-2; 8 bases map to TRBD2. The CDR3 extends over 15 amino acids. V gave up 4 bases and J gave up 2 bases; unmatched junction bases: 6. Germline assignment: CDR1 SQVTM and CDR2 ANQGSEA. DNA of the CDR3: TGCAGCGTTGTATACGGGAGGGCCAACACCGGGGAGCTGTTTTTT. This translates into CSVVYGRANTGELFF.

The rearrangement uses TRBV2 and TRBJ1-1; TRBD1 might be the D (5 bases). Germline CDR1 SNHLY, CDR2 FYNNEI. This CDR3 comprises 11 residues. Trimming stripped 9 bases from V and 3 bases from J, with 8 bases between. The CDR3 loop is CASSRDTEAFF. CDR3 in DNA: TGTGCCAGTTCCAGGGACACTGAAGCTTTCTTT.

The chain links TRBV5-1 to TRBJ2-3, with 13 bases lining up with TRBD2. CDR3 length equals 17 residues. CDR1 and CDR2 from the germline V gene are SGHRS and YFSETQ. Trimming removed 0 bases from V and 4 bases from J; junction bases left unmatched: 5. CDR3 amino acids: CASSLGTSGSSPDTQYF. The CDR3 region has the DNA TGCGCCAGCAGCTTGGGGACTAGCGGGAGCAGCCCAGATACGCAGTATTTT.

The rearrangement links TRBV5-8 to TRBJ1-1, with D possibly matching TRBD1 (6 bases). The CDR3 is made up of 12 amino acids. Germline CDR1 SGHTS, CDR2 YDEGEE. Trimming took 4 bases from V and 9 from J, leaving 13 bases between them. The CDR3 reads CASSKDRKQAFF. DNA for the CDR3: TGTGCCAGCAGCAAGGACAGAAAGCAAGCTTTCTTT.

The V and J genes are TRBV4-3 and TRBJ1-2; 9 bases match TRBD1. The CDR3 length is 14 residues. Germline lookup yields CDR1 LGHNA and CDR2 YSLEER. V shed 1 base and J 6 bases; nucleotides not matched to a gene: 3. The CDR3 sequence: CASSQGDRVDGYTF. The DNA of the CDR3 is TGCGCCAGCAGCCAAGGGGACAGGGTGGATGGCTACACCTTC.

The CDR3 here is CASSPGLPSRNEQYF. CDR3 coding DNA: TGTGCCAGCAGCCCCGGACTACCCTCTCGGAACGAGCAGTACTTC. The chain combines TRBV9 with TRBJ2-7; TRBD2 is a possible D gene (6 bases). With 4 bases removed from V and 5 bases from J, the gap between germline ends came to 19 bases. This CDR3 is built from 15 residues. Germline V CDR1 and CDR2: SGDLS, YYNGEE. The whole variable domain, filled in from reference TRBV9 and TRBJ2-7, reads DSGVTQTPKHLITATGQRVTLRCSPRSGDLSVYWYQQSLDQGLQFLIQYYNGEERAKGNILERFSAQQFPDLHSELNLSSLELGDSALYFCASSPGLPSRNEQYFGPGTRLTVT.